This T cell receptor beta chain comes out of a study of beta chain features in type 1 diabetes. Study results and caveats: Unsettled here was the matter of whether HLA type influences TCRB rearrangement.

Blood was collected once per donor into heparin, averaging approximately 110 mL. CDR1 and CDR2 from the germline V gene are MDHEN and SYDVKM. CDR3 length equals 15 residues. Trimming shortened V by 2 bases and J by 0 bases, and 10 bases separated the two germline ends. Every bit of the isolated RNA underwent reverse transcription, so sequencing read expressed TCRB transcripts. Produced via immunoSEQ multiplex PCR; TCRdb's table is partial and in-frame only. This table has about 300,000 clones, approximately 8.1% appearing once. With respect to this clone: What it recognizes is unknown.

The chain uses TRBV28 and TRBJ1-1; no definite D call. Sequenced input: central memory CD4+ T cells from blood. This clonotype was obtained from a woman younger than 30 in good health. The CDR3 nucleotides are TGTGCCAGCAGTTTAGGCGGGGTAATGAACACTGAAGCTTTCTTT. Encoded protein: CASSLGGVMNTEAFF. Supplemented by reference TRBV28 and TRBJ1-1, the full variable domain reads DVKVTQSSRYLVKRTGEKVFLECVQDMDHENMFWYRQDPGLGLRLIYFSYDVKMKEKGDIPEGYSVSREKKERFSLILESASTNQTSMYLCASSLGGVMNTEAFFGQGTRLTVV.